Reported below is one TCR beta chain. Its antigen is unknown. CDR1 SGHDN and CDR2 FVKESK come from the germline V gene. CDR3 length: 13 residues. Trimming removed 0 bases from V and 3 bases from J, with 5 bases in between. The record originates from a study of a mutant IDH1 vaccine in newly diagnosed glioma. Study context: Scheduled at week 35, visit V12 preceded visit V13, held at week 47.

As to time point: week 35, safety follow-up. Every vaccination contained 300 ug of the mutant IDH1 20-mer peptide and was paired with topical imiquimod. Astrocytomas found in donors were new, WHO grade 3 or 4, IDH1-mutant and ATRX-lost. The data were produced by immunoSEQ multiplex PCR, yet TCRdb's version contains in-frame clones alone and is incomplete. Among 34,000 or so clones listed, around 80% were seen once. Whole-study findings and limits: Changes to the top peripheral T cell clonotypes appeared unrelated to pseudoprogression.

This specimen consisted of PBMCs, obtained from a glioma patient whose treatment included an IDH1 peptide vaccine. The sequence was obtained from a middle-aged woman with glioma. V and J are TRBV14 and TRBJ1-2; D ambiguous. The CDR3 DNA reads TGTGCCAGCAGCCAAGAGATTGACTATGGCTACACCTTC. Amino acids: CASSQEIDYGYTF. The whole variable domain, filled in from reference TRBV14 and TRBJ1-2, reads EAGVTQFPSHSVIEKGQTVTLRCDPISGHDNLYWYRRVMGKEIKFLLHFVKESKQDESGMPNNRFLAERTGGTYSTLKVQPAELEDSGVYFCASSQEIDYGYTFGSGTRLTVV.